Presented here are 9 T cell receptor beta chains from one specimen sequenced in a study of control samples from healthy donors and cancer patients. The data were produced by immunoSEQ multiplex PCR, yet TCRdb's version contains in-frame clones alone and is incomplete. This table has some 130,000 clones, under 90% appearing once. The sample consisted of PBMCs. The receptor source for this set is a man over 45 with head and neck cancer.

The table lists this clone with a few counts. The genes are TRBV27 and TRBJ2-7, with TRBD1 identical over 7 bases. CDR1 is MNHEY, CDR2 SMNVEV, per germline (reference sequence). The CDR3 runs 13 residues. Germline trimming cut 6 bases from V and 0 bases from J; bases unmatched to any gene: 2. CDR3: CASRRGLSYEQYF. The CDR3 bases are TGTGCCAGCAGGAGGGGGCTCTCCTACGAGCAGTACTTC.

The V call is TRBV2, the J call TRBJ1-2, with a possible D match to TRBD1 (6 bases). The V end lost 2 bases, the J end lost 3 bases, and 10 bases lay between the germline ends. The length of the CDR3 is 14 residues. Germline V CDR1 and CDR2: SNHLY, FYNNEI. The CDR3 DNA sequence: TGTGCCAGCAGTGAACGAAGGACAGACTATGGCTACACCTTC. Translated, it gives CASSERRTDYGYTF.

The chain uses TRBV30 and TRBJ1-1; the D is unclear. The V gene lost 1 base and the J gene lost 0 bases, with 3 bases spanning the gap. CDR1 is GTSNPN and CDR2 is SVGIG in the germline V gene (reference sequence). The CDR3 is 12 amino acids. CDR3: CAWSELNTEAFF. The CDR3 coding sequence is TGTGCCTGGAGTGAGCTGAACACTGAAGCTTTCTTT.

The chain links TRBV28 to TRBJ1-2; weak D call: TRBD1 (6 bases). Germline V gene data show CDR1 as MDHEN and CDR2 as SYDVKM. V gave up 5 bases and J gave up 4 bases, with 17 bases separating them. This CDR3 is 15 amino acids long. CDR3 nucleotide sequence: TGTGCCAGCAGTCCCGGTGGCGGGGGCGGCTATGGCTACACCTTC. Its protein is CASSPGGGGGYGYTF.

This chain links TRBV30 with TRBJ1-6; 7 bases line up with TRBD1. The CDR3 covers 13 residues. Unmatched junction bases numbered 7, after V lost 5 bases and J lost 9 bases. The germline gives CDR1 GTSNPN, CDR2 SVGIG (reference sequence). CDR3 DNA: TGTGCCTGGGCACGACAGGGAACTTCACCCCTCCACTTT. Translated, it gives CAWARQGTSPLHF.

The chain couples TRBV27 to TRBJ2-1; 11 nucleotides match TRBD2. From germline, CDR1 is MNHEY and CDR2 SMNVEV (reference sequence). After removal of 6 bases from V and 11 bases from J, the junction contained 6 bases not matched to a gene. The CDR3 is 13 amino acids. The CDR3 DNA reads as TGTGCCAGCAGGGGGACTAGCGGAGTTCAGCAGTTCTTC. Amino acid sequence: CASRGTSGVQQFF.

The J gene is TRBJ1-4, the V gene TRBV30; TRBD1 matches 10 bases. Germline V lookup: CDR1 GTSNPN, CDR2 SVGIG (reference sequence). This CDR3 region has 19 residues. The V gene end was trimmed by 3 bases and the J gene end by 5 bases; junction bases not matched to a gene: 18. The CDR3 reads CAWRPNARDRGLPNEKLFF. The DNA of the CDR3 is TGTGCCTGGAGACCCAACGCCCGGGACAGGGGACTCCCGAATGAAAAACTGTTTTTT. Full variable domain (rest looked up from reference TRBV30 and TRBJ1-4): SQTIHQWPATLVQPVGSPLSLECTVEGTSNPNLYWYRQAAGRGLQLLFYSVGIGQISSEVPQNLSASRPQDRQFILSSKKLLLSDSGFYLCAWRPNARDRGLPNEKLFFGSGTQLSVL.

CDR3 sequence (DNA): TGTGCCATGTCACGGGGGGTGGGCCAAGAGACCCAGTACTTC. It encodes CAMSRGVGQETQYF. The rearrangement uses TRBV7-9 and TRBJ2-5; 7 nucleotides match TRBD2. The trim removed 10 bases at V and 1 base at J, leaving 9 bases unmatched. The germline V gene has CDR1 SEHNR and CDR2 FQNEAQ (reference sequence). This CDR3 is 14 amino acids long. The variable domain in full, with the rest retrieved from reference TRBV7-9 and TRBJ2-5, is DTGVSQNPRHKITKRGQNVTFRCDPISEHNRLYWYRQTLGQGPEFLTYFQNEAQLEKSRLLSDRFSAERPKGSFSTLEIQRTEQGDSAMYLCAMSRGVGQETQYFGPGTRLLVL.

This chain uses TRBV7-9 with TRBJ2-1; no definite D call. Between the trimmed V and J ends, which lost 5 bases and 6 bases, there was a span of 17 bases. This CDR3 has 15 residues. Looked up from germline, CDR1 is SEHNR and CDR2 is FQNEAQ (reference sequence). The DNA of the CDR3 is TGTGCCAGCAGCCGTCCAATTGGGCCGCGCAATGAGCAGTTCTTC. The encoded protein is CASSRPIGPRNEQFF.